One sample yielded the 17 T cell receptor beta chains listed below, sequenced in a study of blood T cells in healthy people across ages. PCR was performed a second time for roughly 6 to 12 cycles using a sample-barcoded 5' primer and a J-beta primer mix. TCRdb called the 5' RACE reads again in MiXCR, with one record for every CDR3 protein. The sample comprises around 790,000 distinct CDR3 sequences, around 45% of which are singletons, and roughly 19% rests with the top ten. Sequencing used blood. The source of these receptors is a man in his sixties in good health.

The chain is built from TRBV7-2 and TRBJ2-7, with TRBD2 as a possible D gene (5 bases). The CDR3 is 14 residues long. Between the trimmed V and J ends, which lost 7 bases and 6 bases, there was a span of 19 bases. From germline, CDR1 is SGHTA and CDR2 FQGNSA. Written as DNA, the CDR3 is TGTGCCAGCAACCCGGACTCCACCCGCGGCGAGCAGTACTTC. Translating it yields CASNPDSTRGEQYF.

The rearrangement joins TRBV20-1 to TRBJ1-2; D unclear. Germline loops: CDR1 DFQATT, CDR2 SNEGSKA (reference sequence). The CDR3 length is 12 residues. Trimming removed 6 bases from V and 1 base from J, with 9 bases in between. As DNA, the CDR3 is TGCAGTGCGGGCCGGGGTAACTATGGCTACACCTTC. Translated, it gives CSAGRGNYGYTF.

V is TRBV7-2 and J is TRBJ1-2; no clear D gene. V lost 6 bases, J lost 2 bases, and 10 bases lay in between. The CDR3 totals 13 residues. In germline, CDR1 is SGHTA, CDR2 FQGNSA. The DNA of the CDR3 is TGTGCCAGCAGTTATACACCGAACTATGGCTACACCTTC. Its translation is CASSYTPNYGYTF.

This chain connects TRBV29-1 to TRBJ1-2; a possible D gene is TRBD1 (6 bases). V lost 4 bases to trimming and J lost 4 bases, with 16 bases between them. Germline lookup yields CDR1 SQVTM and CDR2 ANQGSEA. The CDR3 is 14 residues long. The CDR3 loop is CSVAGGASSYGYTF. CDR3 bases: TGCAGCGTTGCCGGGGGGGCGTCTAGCTATGGCTACACCTTC.

CDR3 protein: CASSLIGTGPRGYGYTF. CDR3 sequence (DNA): TGTGCCAGCAGTCTGATTGGGACAGGGCCCCGTGGCTATGGCTACACCTTC. The gene calls are TRBV28 and TRBJ1-2; 9 bases align to TRBD1. The CDR3 consists of 17 residues. V trimming: 5 bases; J trimming: 4 bases; junction bases outside the gene matches: 14. The germline CDR1 and CDR2 sequences are MDHEN and SYDVKM.

The V and J genes are TRBV9 and TRBJ2-3, with D perhaps TRBD1 (7 bases). The V and J ends lost 0 bases and 3 bases respectively, with 14 bases between them. The CDR3 sequence is 16 residues long. CDR1 is SGDLS and CDR2 is YYNGEE in the germline V gene. CDR3 sequence (DNA): TGTGCCAGCAGCGTAGCTCCGACAGGGAGGACAGATACGCAGTATTTT. Residues: CASSVAPTGRTDTQYF.

The V gene is TRBV28, the J gene TRBJ1-2; D is uncertain. CDR3 length equals 12 residues. CDR1 and CDR2 from the germline V gene are MDHEN and SYDVKM. Trimming stripped 7 bases from V and 8 bases from J, with 14 bases between. The CDR3 reads CASTSGPQGYTF. The CDR3 DNA sequence: TGTGCCAGCACCTCGGGCCCCCAGGGCTACACCTTC.

The chain recombines TRBV20-1 with TRBJ2-5; tentatively, D is TRBD2 (6 bases). The germline gives CDR1 DFQATT, CDR2 SNEGSKA (reference sequence). The CDR3 loop spans 15 amino acids. V dropped 3 bases and J dropped 11 bases, with 25 bases sitting between them. CDR3 nucleotides: TGCAGTGCTAGTGGTCGGGGGTTTATACTCAATGAGCAGTACTTC. Translating gives CSASGRGFILNEQYF.

About this clonotype: One end of the junction is discordant with germline, which a read error may explain. The rearrangement joins TRBV6-2 or TRBV6-3 to TRBJ2-7; TRBD1 agrees at 7 bases. CDR3 length: 16 residues. Germline CDR1 MNHEY, CDR2 SVGEGT. The CDR3 DNA is TGTGACAGCAGTTACGGTCAGGGGGTCATGCTAGGAGAGCAGTACTTC. Amino acid sequence: CDSSYGQGVMLGEQYF.

This clonotype occurred a few times. V and J are TRBV7-2 and TRBJ1-3; TRBD1 aligns across 7 bases. After removal of 2 bases from V and 2 bases from J, the junction contained 6 bases not matched to a gene. There are 16 residues in the CDR3. Germline CDR1 and CDR2: SGHTA and FQGNSA. Here the CDR3 reads CASSLRTGSPGNTIYF. The CDR3 bases are TGTGCCAGCAGCTTACGGACAGGATCGCCTGGAAACACCATATATTTT.

CDR3 in DNA: TGTGCCAGCAGTGGTCGGACAGTACGCTACGAGCAGTACTTC. This gives the protein CASSGRTVRYEQYF. The chain recombines TRBV12-3 or TRBV12-4 with TRBJ2-7, with D possibly TRBD1 on 6 matching bases. Trimming pared 5 bases from V and 3 bases from J, leaving 14 bases between. The CDR3 consists of 14 residues.

In DNA, the CDR3 is TGTGCCAGCAGCTTGGACAGTGGCCCATGGAATGAGCAGTTCTTC. Translating gives CASSLDSGPWNEQFF. This chain connects TRBV7-9 to TRBJ2-1, with a possible D match to TRBD1 (6 bases). The germline V gene encodes CDR1 SEHNR and CDR2 FQNEAQ (reference sequence). The CDR3 extends over 15 amino acids. Deletions cut 3 bases from V and 7 bases from J, with 16 bases between.

The chain recombines TRBV18 with TRBJ1-1; D ambiguous. The CDR3 is 14 amino acids. V lost 2 bases and J 4 bases, leaving 11 bases between the germline ends. Germline V gene lookup returns CDR1 KGHSH and CDR2 LQKENI. This chain's CDR3 is CASSPKVGSTEAFF. CDR3 nucleotides: TGTGCCAGCTCACCAAAGGTTGGAAGCACTGAAGCTTTCTTT. Combining the CDR3 with reference TRBV18 and TRBJ1-1 gives the whole variable domain NAGVMQNPRHLVRRRGQEARLRCSPMKGHSHVYWYRQLPEEGLKFMVYLQKENIIDESGMPKERFSAEFPKEGPSILRIQQVVRGDSAAYFCASSPKVGSTEAFFGQGTRLTVV.

The chain couples TRBV5-1 to TRBJ1-5; D is possibly TRBD1 (5 bases). The V end lost 6 bases, the J end lost 10 bases, and 17 bases lay between the germline ends. Germline CDR1 reads SGHRS; CDR2 reads YFSETQ. This CDR3 has 13 amino acids. The CDR3 region has the DNA TGCGCCAGCACCCTGGGATCAGGGAAACCCCAGCATTTT. It encodes CASTLGSGKPQHF. The full variable domain, its missing parts supplied by reference TRBV5-1 and TRBJ1-5, is KAGVTQTPRYLIKTRGQQVTLSCSPISGHRSVSWYQQTPGQGLQFLFEYFSETQRNKGNFPGRFSGRQFSNSRSEMNVSTLELGDSALYLCASTLGSGKPQHFGDGTRLSIL.

The J gene is TRBJ2-5, the V gene TRBV30, with D unresolved. The V gene's germline CDR1 is GTSNPN and CDR2 SVGIG (reference sequence). V gave up 1 base and J gave up 3 bases, with 9 bases separating them. The length of the CDR3 is 13 residues. CDR3 DNA sequence: TGTGCCTGGAGTGGGGGATTCGAAGAGACCCAGTACTTC. Protein: CAWSGGFEETQYF.

This clonotype showed up just a few times. The chain carries TRBV12-3 or TRBV12-4 and TRBJ1-6; no firm D call. The CDR3 spans 13 residues. V was cut by 7 bases and J by 10 bases, with 14 bases left in between. The CDR3 here is CASKGPAGSPLHF. The CDR3 nucleotides read TGTGCCAGCAAAGGACCGGCGGGGTCACCCCTCCACTTT.

V and J are TRBV6-2 or TRBV6-3 and TRBJ2-4, with 9 bases fitting TRBD2. The junction had 7 bases not matched to a gene; V was cut back by 2 bases and J by 5 bases. Per the germline V gene, CDR1 is MNHEY and CDR2 is SVGEGT. This CDR3 has 16 amino acids. The CDR3 protein is CASSYPTSGDENIQYF. Here the CDR3 DNA reads TGTGCCAGCAGTTACCCGACTAGCGGAGACGAAAACATTCAGTACTTC.